Listed below are T cell receptor beta chains from one sample, sequenced in a study of cytomegalovirus exposure and HLA in healthy donors. Repertoires were generated with immunoSEQ multiplex PCR, while TCRdb's copy carries only in-frame clones and drops some. The sample holds under 200,000 clones; 65% to 80% are singletons and the top ten take 0.69%. The sequenced material came from PBMCs. Receptors were obtained from a woman between 35 and 50 years old in good health and CMV-seronegative. CDR3s include the opening cysteine and the closing phenylalanine or tryptophan. A D gene is named only where the DNA matches it firmly.

j_call v_call d_call cdr3_aa
TRBJ2-5 TRBV7-9 TRBD2 CASSPGGLAEETQYF
TRBJ2-7 TRBV5-8 TRBD2 CASSLGRLAGFNEQYF
TRBJ1-1 TRBV5-6 TRBD1 CASSPTGGWGTEAFF
TRBJ1-2 TRBV4-3 - CASSQDRLGDYGYTF
TRBJ2-3 TRBV4-3 TRBD1 CASSQDLQGHTDTQYF
TRBJ2-1 TRBV5-1 TRBD2 CASWRGSGWSSYNEQFF
TRBJ2-3 TRBV18 - CASSPSRGQTFEGTDTQYF
TRBJ1-2 TRBV29-1 TRBD1 CSVELGRGKRGYTF
TRBJ1-1 TRBV11-3 TRBD1 CASSLRGPTARPLNTEAFF
TRBJ2-1 TRBV9 TRBD2 CASSELASSYNEQFF
- TRBV27 TRBD1 CASSTDRGAYEQYF
- TRBV2 - CASSEEPYEQYF
TRBJ2-7 TRBV14 - CASSHRDINYEQYF
TRBJ2-7 TRBV5-1 - CATRPLSGEQYF
TRBJ2-7 TRBV11-3 TRBD1 CASSLVGQGAYEQYF
TRBJ1-1 TRBV10-3 - CAISVGRGPLEAFF
TRBJ2-1 TRBV2 TRBD2 CASSETGGDIYNEQFF
TRBJ2-5 TRBV10-2 TRBD2 CASSVASGGVGQETQYF
TRBJ2-7 TRBV7-9 - CASSLGVLPLEQYF
TRBJ2-3 TRBV19 TRBD1 CASSRVLDRVTADTQYF
TRBJ1-2 TRBV5-1 - CASSTGDLNYGYTF
TRBJ1-6 TRBV19 - CASSPGAYNSPLHF
TRBJ2-5 TRBV7-8 - CASSLLGFGETQYF
TRBJ2-7 TRBV5-1 TRBD1 CASSLATGISYEQYF
TRBJ2-7 TRBV28 - CASSSPAGPRDEQYF
TRBJ1-6 TRBV12-5 - CASGRETLNSPLHF
TRBJ1-2 TRBV5-1 - CASSDRTGGYTF
TRBJ2-1 TRBV28 - CASSFRSSYNEQFF
TRBJ2-5 TRBV5-6 TRBD1 CASSLGPGGYRETQYF
TRBJ2-1 TRBV2 TRBD1 CASRAGTGGVGEQFF
TRBJ2-4 TRBV4-1 TRBD1 CASSQGRQGMGKNIQYF
TRBJ1-2 TRBV5-4 TRBD1 CANDDRVDYGYTF
TRBJ1-1 TRBV30 TRBD1 CAGMNRGGTEAFF
TRBJ2-2 TRBV9 - CASSVRQGAGELFF
TRBJ2-1 TRBV9 TRBD2 CASSSTSGSYNEQFF
TRBJ1-5 TRBV4-3 - CASSQELTKNQPQHF
TRBJ2-3 TRBV5-1 TRBD2 CASSLVGLAGSTSTDTQYF
TRBJ2-2 TRBV6-5 - CASSYNGGRSTGELFF
TRBJ1-2 TRBV5-4 TRBD1 CASSLGPTGGYGYTF
TRBJ1-5 TRBV19 TRBD1 CASSMLDRNQPQHF
TRBJ1-2 TRBV28 - CASSPGRIGGYTF
TRBJ1-6 TRBV5-1 - CASSGWGGNNSPLHF
TRBJ2-2 TRBV19 - CASSKNRDSTGELFF
TRBJ1-1 TRBV7-9 - CASSRDTPLAFF
TRBJ1-1 TRBV6-6 - CASSLGEISGTEAFF
TRBJ2-7 TRBV10-3 - CAIGASGEQYF
TRBJ1-1 TRBV19 TRBD1 CASKLTGTTEAFF
TRBJ2-1 TRBV7-9 TRBD2 CASTSGGQNYNEQFF
TRBJ2-5 TRBV27 TRBD1 CASSLSWTGGLPQYF
TRBJ2-5 TRBV4-2 - CASSQGSPGRLGETQYF
TRBJ2-4 TRBV11-2 TRBD2 CASSSGLVGGAKNIQYF